A single sample is the source of the 11 T cell receptor beta chains below, sequenced in a study of regulatory dendritic cells for organ transplantation. Their specific antigens are unknown. Produced via immunoSEQ multiplex PCR; TCRdb's table is partial and in-frame only. Counted here are 10,000 to 15,000 clones, about nine tenths occurring once; the ten biggest clones make up 0.22%. Sorted subsets were CFSE-labeled and cultured four to six days with allogeneic dendritic cells. Source material: naive CD8+ T cells from blood cultured with regulatory dendritic cells. Sample subset: CD45RA+ naive T cells. Every receptor here comes from a human donor in good health.

This clone came up once. V gene TRBV30 combines with J gene TRBJ2-5; D not resolved. The CDR3 runs 12 residues. Germline V gene data show CDR1 as GTSNPN and CDR2 as SVGIG (reference sequence). With 0 bases removed from V and 5 bases from J, the gap between germline ends came to 7 bases. CDR3 sequence reads: CAWSVVGETQYF. CDR3 sequence (DNA): TGTGCCTGGAGTGTGGTTGGGGAGACCCAGTACTTC.

The CDR3, as DNA: TGTGCCAGCAGCTTTTTGGGAGGGGGACAGGGGGCCTACGAGCAGTACTTC. This gives the protein CASSFLGGGQGAYEQYF. The rearrangement joins TRBV5-4 to TRBJ2-7, with 11 bases fitting TRBD1. V was clipped by 2 bases and J by 2 bases; unmatched bases: 9. CDR3 length equals 17 residues. Per germline, CDR1 SGHNT and CDR2 YYREEE (reference sequence).

The CDR3 sequence is CSVEVRYGYTF. CDR3 sequence (DNA): TGCAGCGTTGAGGTTCGGTATGGCTACACCTTC. The gene calls are TRBV29-1 and TRBJ1-2; no definite D call. CDR3 length: 11 residues. V was shortened by 3 bases and J by 5 bases, with 7 bases between the two germline ends. Germline V gene sequence: CDR1 SQVTM, CDR2 ANQGSEA.

Comment on this clone: Without the conserved terminal phenylalanine or tryptophan, this CDR3 likely stems from a read error. Because the CDR3's place on the DNA is in doubt, the DNA is left out and the CDR3 is given as listed by TCRdb. This chain uses TRBV16 with TRBJ1-1. Per germline, CDR1 KGHSY and CDR2 FQNENV. The CDR3 length is 12 residues, termini included. The CDR3 here is CASSRAEPPGRL.

The rearrangement uses TRBV27 and TRBJ2-1, with D maybe TRBD2 (6 bases). CDR1 and CDR2 (germline): MNHEY, SMNVEV (reference sequence). V lost 11 bases, J lost 9 bases, and 29 bases lay in between. The CDR3 runs to 16 residues. The CDR3: CASGTGLLGSGGEQFF. CDR3 sequence (DNA): TGTGCCTCAGGGACCGGACTACTGGGGAGTGGCGGTGAGCAGTTCTTC.

The V gene is TRBV29-1, the J gene TRBJ2-3; D gene unclear. V lost 5 bases and J lost 5, with 20 bases in between. Per the germline V gene, CDR1 is SQVTM and CDR2 is ANQGSEA. CDR3 length: 15 residues. In DNA form, the CDR3 reads TGCAGCGTTATCCGTTCGAGAGCCCCAGGAGATACGCAGTATTTT. Protein sequence: CSVIRSRAPGDTQYF.

This clone was observed once. A read error may produce the germline difference seen at one junction end. DNA for the CDR3: TGTGCCAGCAGCTTGAGGTGGCGCGGGGACTACGGGCAGTACTTC. Protein sequence: CASSLRWRGDYGQYF. The chain links TRBV5-4 to TRBJ2-7, with 7 bases matching TRBD2. The germline V gene has CDR1 SGHNT and CDR2 YYREEE (reference sequence). This CDR3 is 15 amino acids long. Looking up the rest from reference TRBV5-4 and TRBJ2-7 gives the full variable domain: ETGVTQSPTHLIKTRGQQVTLRCSSQSGHNTVSWYQQALGQGPQFIFQYYREEENGRGNFPPRFSGLQFPNYSSELNVNALELDDSALYLCASSLRWRGDYGQYFGPGTRLTVT.

This chain joins TRBV2 and TRBJ2-7; D not certain. The V end lost 3 bases, the J end lost 2 bases, and 14 bases lay between the germline ends. Germline V lookup: CDR1 SNHLY, CDR2 FYNNEI. CDR3 length: 15 residues. This chain's CDR3 is CASSDTDPGPYEQYF. The CDR3 DNA reads TGTGCCAGCAGTGATACGGACCCCGGTCCCTACGAGCAGTACTTC.

This chain connects TRBV5-6 to TRBJ2-1; 8 bases match TRBD2. The CDR3 is 15 amino acids. Germline lookup yields CDR1 SGHDT and CDR2 YYEEEE. V lost 0 bases and J lost 9; bases outside the gene matches: 8. The CDR3 spells CASSLGGLVTSEQFF. CDR3 bases: TGTGCCAGCAGCTTGGGGGGACTAGTCACGAGTGAGCAGTTCTTC.

This clone occurred once. The CDR3 bases are TGTGCCAGCAGCCCCACCACTCGGGAGCTGTTTTTT. This sequence encodes CASSPTTRELFF. V usage is TRBV9 and J usage is TRBJ2-2, with D hard to call. The CDR3 consists of 12 residues. V was cut by 4 bases and J by 9 bases, with 10 bases left in between. Germline values: CDR1 SGDLS, CDR2 YYNGEE.

The genes are TRBV10-3 and TRBJ2-7; 10 positions agree with TRBD1. V shed 4 bases and J 6 bases; nucleotides not matched to a gene: 9. The CDR3 is 15 amino acids. Germline CDR1 reads ENHRY; CDR2 reads SYGVKD. The chain's CDR3 is CAISGGDRGTPEQYF. The CDR3 DNA follows: TGTGCCATCAGTGGTGGGGACAGGGGTACTCCCGAGCAGTACTTC.